This T cell receptor (beta chain) was identified in a study of cytomegalovirus exposure and HLA in healthy donors. Overall study: The same platform was used for the roughly 110 validation repertoires as for the 666 first-cohort repertoires, as reported in a later analysis. Study-wide findings and caveats: Rare TCR sequences predominated, though certain public TCRs were found in many donors. A subsequent analysis found that TCR clusters from the first cohort also tended to co-occur in the 110 or so validation repertoires, with approximately 95% of cluster scores above 0. TCR beta chains numbering about 160 were designated cytomegalovirus-associated.

Sequenced by immunoSEQ multiplex PCR; TCRdb stores in-frame clones only, minus some. The sample includes roughly 45,000 clones, approximately 95% of them seen just once. Notes on this clone: What it binds is unknown.

Sequencing input: PBMCs. The origin of this receptor is a woman aged 18-30 years in good health and CMV-seropositive.

CDR3 protein: CASSFGGRGTYEQYF. The DNA of the CDR3 is TGTGCCAGCAGTTTTGGCGGGAGGGGGACCTACGAGCAGTACTTC. The chain carries TRBV28 and TRBJ2-7; 9 bases line up with TRBD2. CDR1 and CDR2 (germline): MDHEN, SYDVKM. The V segment lost 3 bases and the J segment 2 bases; nucleotides outside the gene matches: 5. The CDR3 loop spans 15 amino acids.